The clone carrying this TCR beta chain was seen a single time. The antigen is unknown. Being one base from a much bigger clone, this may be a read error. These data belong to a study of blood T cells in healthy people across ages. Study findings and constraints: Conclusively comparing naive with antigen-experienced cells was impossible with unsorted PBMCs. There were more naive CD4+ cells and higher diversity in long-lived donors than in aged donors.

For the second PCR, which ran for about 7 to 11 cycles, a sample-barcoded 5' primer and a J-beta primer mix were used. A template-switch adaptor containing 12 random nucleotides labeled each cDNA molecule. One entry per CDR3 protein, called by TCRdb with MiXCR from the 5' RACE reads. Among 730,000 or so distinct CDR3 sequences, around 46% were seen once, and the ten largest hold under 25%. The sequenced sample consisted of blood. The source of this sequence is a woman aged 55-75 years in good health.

The CDR3 DNA is TGTGCCATCAGTGGCCGACAGGAGGCGGGGGAGCGGTACTTC. It specifies CAISGRQEAGERYF. V usage is TRBV10-3 and J usage is TRBJ2-7; D possibly corresponds to TRBD2 (7 bases). This CDR3 spans 14 amino acids. The germline V gene encodes CDR1 ENHRY and CDR2 SYGVKD.